A selection of T cell receptor beta chains follows, all from one sample in a study of beta chain features in type 1 diabetes. The method was immunoSEQ multiplex PCR; TCRdb's version includes in-frame clones alone and lacks a portion of them. Of 120,000 to 150,000 clones in the sample, roughly 50% were seen once. Sequences were obtained from Tregs from blood. These receptors all come from a man aged 18-30 years in good health. The CDR3 runs from the conserved cysteine through the conserved F or W. The order of the fields is J gene, clone size, V gene, D gene, CDR3 protein, CDR3 DNA. D genes are given only for firm matches. Clone size appears in some rows only: once, few, many, or a class for an expanded clone.

>TRBJ2-5|-|TRBV9|-
CASSVGLRDTGETQYF
TGTGCCAGCAGCGTAGGACTCCGGGACACCGGAGAGACCCAGTACTTC
>TRBJ2-6|few|TRBV18|TRBD1
CASSVGQVSGANVLTF
TGTGCCAGCTCAGTGGGACAGGTCTCTGGGGCCAACGTCCTGACTTTC
>TRBJ1-1|-|TRBV19|-
CASARRGEAFF
TGTGCCAGTGCTCGACGCGGTGAAGCTTTCTTT
>TRBJ2-7|once|TRBV6-5|-
CASRTRRGTYEQYF
TGTGCCAGCAGAACCAGGCGGGGCACCTACGAGCAGTACTTC
>TRBJ2-3|-|TRBV7-2|-
CASSPVGSTDTQYF
TGTGCCAGCAGCCCGGTCGGTAGCACAGATACGCAGTATTTT
>TRBJ2-2|once|TRBV7-3|TRBD2
CASSSLAGEAGELFF
TGTGCCAGCAGCTCACTAGCGGGAGAGGCCGGGGAGCTGTTTTTT
>TRBJ1-1|few|TRBV19|-
CASNPTPGRMNTEAFF
TGTGCCAGTAACCCGACCCCAGGGCGAATGAACACTGAAGCTTTCTTT
>TRBJ2-3|-|TRBV7-2|-
CASSLGLISTDTQYF
TGTGCCAGCAGCCTAGGACTAATTAGCACAGATACGCAGTATTTT
>TRBJ1-2|few|TRBV20-1|-
CSAPGNYGYTF
TGCAGTGCTCCAGGGAACTATGGCTACACCTTC
>TRBJ1-1|-|TRBV29-1|-
CSVGGRQAGDTEAFF
TGCAGCGTTGGGGGACGACAGGCAGGAGACACTGAAGCTTTCTTT
>TRBJ1-5|-|TRBV6-6|-
CASCDSDFSNQPQHF
TGTGCCAGCTGCGACAGTGATTTTAGCAATCAGCCCCAGCATTTT
>TRBJ2-2|-|TRBV9|TRBD2
CASTGTTNTGELFF
TGTGCCAGCACGGGGACTACTAACACCGGGGAGCTGTTTTTT
>TRBJ2-2|-|TRBV27|TRBD2
CASSLGTSFVGELFF
TGTGCCAGCAGTTTAGGGACTAGCTTCGTCGGGGAGCTGTTTTTT
>TRBJ2-7|-|TRBV10-3|-
CAISWGVYEQYF
TGTGCCATCAGTTGGGGGGTGTATGAGCAGTACTTC
>TRBJ2-7|-|TRBV30|TRBD1
CAWIRGRYEQYF
TGTGCCTGGATCAGGGGGCGATACGAGCAGTACTTC
>TRBJ2-7|-|TRBV18|TRBD2
CASSPTSGRAYEQYF
TGTGCCAGCTCTCCGACTAGCGGGAGGGCCTACGAGCAGTACTTC
>TRBJ2-3|few|TRBV5-1|-
CASSPRGDTQYF
TGCGCCAGCAGCCCCCGGGGGGATACGCAGTATTTT
>TRBJ2-5|-|TRBV20-1|-
CSPLQETQYF
TGCAGTCCTCTACAAGAGACCCAGTACTTC
>TRBJ1-2|-|TRBV6-5|-
CASSSGKNYGYTF
TGTGCCAGCAGCTCCGGGAAAAACTATGGCTACACCTTC
>TRBJ1-5|-|TRBV4-1|-
CASSPTGRGQPQHF
TGCGCCAGCAGCCCTACAGGGAGGGGTCAGCCCCAGCATTTT
>TRBJ2-1|few|TRBV18|TRBD1
CASSRRQGQNNEQFF
TGTGCCAGCTCACGCCGACAGGGACAGAACAATGAGCAGTTCTTC
>TRBJ1-1|few|TRBV7-2|-
CASTRWGDTEAFF
TGTGCCAGCACCCGGTGGGGGGACACTGAAGCTTTCTTT
>TRBJ1-1|-|TRBV19|-
CASSIESGTKAFF
TGTGCCAGTAGTATAGAGTCCGGGACTAAAGCTTTCTTT
>TRBJ1-2|-|TRBV5-4|TRBD1
CASSLGTGILYGYTF
TGTGCCAGCAGTCTTGGGACAGGGATCCTCTATGGCTACACCTTC
>TRBJ2-7|-|TRBV2|TRBD2
CASSQRTSGTYEQYF
TGTGCCAGCAGTCAGCGGACTAGCGGTACCTACGAGCAGTACTTC
>TRBJ1-1|few|TRBV25-1|-
CASRTGGPPFGAFF
TGTGCCAGCAGAACCGGCGGGCCGCCTTTCGGAGCTTTCTTT
>TRBJ2-5|-|TRBV5-4|TRBD1
CASSLAGGVGETQYF
TGTGCCAGCAGCTTGGCAGGGGGAGTAGGGGAGACCCAGTACTTC
>TRBJ1-2|-|TRBV28|-
CASSQILRAGVGYTF
TGTGCCAGCAGCCAGATCTTAAGGGCCGGGGTCGGCTACACCTTC
>TRBJ2-3|-|TRBV5-1|-
CASGSLDTQYF
TGCGCCAGCGGTAGTTTGGATACGCAGTATTTT
>TRBJ1-6|few|TRBV10-3|TRBD1
CAISESRQGGSPLHF
TGTGCCATCAGTGAATCCCGACAGGGAGGTTCACCCCTCCACTTT
>TRBJ2-7|-|TRBV28|-
CASSAGQSYEQYF
TGTGCCAGCAGCGCGGGACAGTCCTACGAGCAGTACTTC
>TRBJ2-1|-|TRBV9|-
CASSTGTFPTQFF
TGTGCCAGCAGCACCGGGACATTCCCTACTCAGTTCTTC
>TRBJ2-7|once|TRBV19|TRBD1
CASSEGQGTEQYF
TGTGCCAGTAGTGAGGGACAGGGGACCGAGCAGTACTTC
>TRBJ2-5|-|TRBV7-4|-
CASSLDNSSQETQYF
TGTGCCAGCAGCTTAGATAACAGCTCCCAGGAGACCCAGTACTTC
>TRBJ1-5|few|TRBV7-9|TRBD1
CASSYGQGNQPQHF
TGTGCCAGCAGCTACGGACAGGGGAATCAGCCCCAGCATTTT
>TRBJ1-2|few|TRBV28|-
CASSFLDRPRVYGYTF
TGTGCCAGCAGTTTCCTCGACAGGCCGAGGGTTTATGGCTACACCTTC
>TRBJ2-3|-|TRBV28|TRBD2
CASSSLAEYTDTQYF
TGTGCCAGCAGTTCTCTAGCGGAGTACACAGATACGCAGTATTTT
>TRBJ2-1|-|TRBV7-2|TRBD2
CASSLGLAGATGEFF
TGTGCCAGCAGCTTGGGACTAGCGGGAGCCACAGGGGAGTTCTTC
>TRBJ2-7|-|TRBV23-1|-
CASSQSGRLHKITYEQYF
TGCGCCAGCAGTCAATCGGGCCGGTTACACAAGATTACCTACGAGCAGTACTTC
>TRBJ2-5|few|TRBV5-4|TRBD2
CASSLAQGSGGGETQYF
TGTGCCAGCAGCTTGGCCCAGGGTAGCGGGGGAGGAGAGACCCAGTACTTC
>TRBJ1-6|-|TRBV7-2|-
CASSLEGVSPLHF
TGTGCCAGCAGCTTAGAAGGGGTTTCACCCCTCCACTTT
>TRBJ1-2|-|TRBV5-1|TRBD1
CASSLDQGVEGYTF
TGCGCCAGCAGCTTGGACCAGGGGGTGGAGGGCTACACCTTC
>TRBJ2-3|few|TRBV4-3|-
CASSQDLGAPSTDTQYF
TGCGCCAGCAGCCAAGATTTGGGGGCCCCCAGCACAGATACGCAGTATTTT
>TRBJ1-2|few|TRBV11-2|-
CASSTPQGNYGYTF
TGTGCCAGCAGCACACCACAGGGTAACTATGGCTACACCTTC
>TRBJ2-7|-|TRBV7-2|-
CASSLEGTSSYEQYF
TGTGCCAGCAGCTTAGAAGGGACAAGCTCCTACGAGCAGTACTTC
>TRBJ2-2|-|TRBV6-5|-
CASREGGLTGELFF
TGTGCCAGCAGAGAAGGGGGTCTCACCGGGGAGCTGTTTTTT
>TRBJ2-1|-|TRBV2|TRBD2
CASKASGRTEQFF
TGTGCCAGCAAAGCTAGCGGGAGAACTGAGCAGTTCTTC
>TRBJ2-1|few|TRBV27|-
CASSSQGMEFF
TGTGCCAGCAGTTCTCAGGGGATGGAGTTCTTC